Each of the 9 T cell receptor beta chains below was sequenced from the same sample in a study of monozygotic twins with inflammatory bowel disease. TCRdb reprocessed the 5' RACE reads; each CDR3 protein has one entry and no DNA is given. The table for this sample gives approximately 400,000 distinct CDR3 sequences. The sequencing input was blood. The origin of the receptors is a human donor with ulcerative colitis or Crohn's disease, or a healthy co-twin of an affected twin (not recorded which).

The chain links TRBV6-4 to TRBJ1-1. Germline CDR1 MRHNA, CDR2 SNTAGT. The CDR3 has 13 amino acids. CDR3 region: CASSRAVNTEAFF.

The chain carries TRBV20-1 and TRBJ2-7. The CDR3 has 12 amino acids. The germline gives CDR1 DFQATT, CDR2 SNEGSKA (reference sequence). CDR3 loop: CSARSQSYEQYF.

The CDR3 region is CSAHVGEGYEQYF. The rearrangement uses TRBV29-1 and TRBJ2-7; TCRdb outputs TRBD1, but without DNA this stays unchecked. The germline gives CDR1 SQVTM, CDR2 ANQGSEA. This CDR3 spans 13 amino acids.

The chain is built from TRBV18 and TRBJ2-1; the D call of TRBD2 rests on TCRdb alone, since no DNA is present to check it. This CDR3 contains 16 residues. Germline CDR1 reads KGHSH; CDR2 reads LQKENI. CDR3 region: CASSPTSGRSYNEQFF.

This chain uses TRBV7-6 with TRBJ1-1; absent DNA, TCRdb's TRBD1 call cannot be checked. The germline CDR1 and CDR2 sequences are SGHVS and FNYEAQ. The CDR3 contains 14 residues. CDR3 loop: CASSEGRGNVEAFF. Full variable domain (missing parts from reference TRBV7-6 and TRBJ1-1): GAGVSQSPRYKVTKRGQDVALRCDPISGHVSLYWYRQALGQGPEFLTYFNYEAQQDKSGLPNDRFSAERPEGSISTLTIQRTEQRDSAMYRCASSEGRGNVEAFFGQGTRLTVV.

The chain recombines TRBV11-1 with TRBJ1-1; TCRdb's D call, TRBD1, is unchecked because there is no DNA. Germline CDR1 reads SGHAT; CDR2 reads FQDESV (reference sequence). This CDR3 spans 14 amino acids. The CDR3 loop is CASTPGTANTEAFF.

The genes are TRBV6-2 or TRBV6-3 and TRBJ2-7; without DNA, the TCRdb call of TRBD2 cannot be checked. The V gene's germline CDR1 is MNHEY and CDR2 SVGEGT. The CDR3 loop spans 15 amino acids. The CDR3 loop reads CASSYYEGSRLLEYF.

The chain recombines TRBV5-1 with TRBJ2-3; TCRdb's D call, TRBD2, is unchecked because there is no DNA. In germline, CDR1 is SGHRS, CDR2 YFSETQ. This CDR3 is built from 14 residues. The CDR3 sequence: CASATSGGAYTQYF.

This chain uses TRBV12-3 or TRBV12-4 with TRBJ1-1; TCRdb's assignment of TRBD1 cannot be checked, as there is no DNA. The CDR3 covers 13 residues. The chain's CDR3 is CASSLLTGGEAFF.